This TCR beta chain was obtained from a study of blood T cells in healthy people across ages. In its sample, this clonotype was seen a few times. This CDR3 contains 15 residues. V gave up 6 bases and J gave up 5 bases; unmatched junction bases: 9. Germline V gene data show CDR1 as DFQATT and CDR2 as SNEGSKA (reference sequence). The second PCR ran roughly 6 to 11 cycles with a sample-barcoded 5' primer and J-beta primers. Using its own MiXCR run on the 5' RACE reads, TCRdb lists one record per CDR3 protein. The sample holds some 930,000 distinct CDR3 sequences, about 28% seen once. This sample also appeared in a second study, on T cells of mothers and their children.

The sample was blood. The rearrangement uses TRBV20-1 and TRBJ2-1; 11 bases agree with TRBD2. The TCR originated in a woman between 40 and 55 years old in good health. CDR3 sequence (DNA): TGCAGTGCCCCTCATAGCGGGGGGGCCAACAATGAGCAGTTCTTC. Translating gives CSAPHSGGANNEQFF.